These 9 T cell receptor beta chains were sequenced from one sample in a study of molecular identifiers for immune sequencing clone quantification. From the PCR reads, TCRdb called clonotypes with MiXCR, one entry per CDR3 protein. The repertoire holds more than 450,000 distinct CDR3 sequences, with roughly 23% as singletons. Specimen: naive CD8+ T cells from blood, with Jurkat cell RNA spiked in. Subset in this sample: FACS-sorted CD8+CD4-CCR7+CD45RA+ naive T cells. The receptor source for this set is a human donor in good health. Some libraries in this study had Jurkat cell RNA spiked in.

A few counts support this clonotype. CDR3 amino acids: CASAGTSGSMDEQFF. In DNA form, the CDR3 reads TGTGCCAGCGCCGGGACTAGCGGGAGTATGGATGAGCAGTTCTTC. The J gene is TRBJ2-1, the V gene TRBV7-9; TRBD2 matches at 14 bases. Germline V gene sequence: CDR1 SEHNR, CDR2 FQNEAQ (reference sequence). The CDR3 length is 15 residues. V trimming: 8 bases; J trimming: 8 bases; junction bases outside the gene matches: 8.

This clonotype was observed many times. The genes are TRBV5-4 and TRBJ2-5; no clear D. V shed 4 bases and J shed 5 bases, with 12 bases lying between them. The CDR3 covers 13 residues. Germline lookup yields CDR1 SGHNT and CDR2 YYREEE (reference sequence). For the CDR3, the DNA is TGTGCCAGCAGCCCGCGCGCGGAGGAGACCCAGTACTTC. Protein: CASSPRAEETQYF.

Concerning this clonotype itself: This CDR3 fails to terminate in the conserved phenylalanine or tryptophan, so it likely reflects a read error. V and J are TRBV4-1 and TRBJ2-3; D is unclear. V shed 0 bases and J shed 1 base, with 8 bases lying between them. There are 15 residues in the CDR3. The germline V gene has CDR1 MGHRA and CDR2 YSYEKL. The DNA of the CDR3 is TGCGCCAGCAGCCAAGAGAACCGAGGCACAGATACGCAGTATCTT. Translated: CASSQENRGTDTQYL.

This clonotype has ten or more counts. CDR3 bases: TGTGCCAGCAGTTTAGATCTAGCGGGAGCGAACACCGGGGAGCTGTTTTTT. As protein: CASSLDLAGANTGELFF. This chain uses TRBV28 with TRBJ2-2; 10 nucleotides agree with TRBD2. The CDR3 length is 17 residues. Germline CDR1 MDHEN, CDR2 SYDVKM. Trimming took 2 bases from V and 0 from J; bases not matched to a gene: 3. The full variable domain, with the rest looked up from reference TRBV28 and TRBJ2-2, is DVKVTQSSRYLVKRTGEKVFLECVQDMDHENMFWYRQDPGLGLRLIYFSYDVKMKEKGDIPEGYSVSREKKERFSLILESASTNQTSMYLCASSLDLAGANTGELFFGEGSRLTVL.

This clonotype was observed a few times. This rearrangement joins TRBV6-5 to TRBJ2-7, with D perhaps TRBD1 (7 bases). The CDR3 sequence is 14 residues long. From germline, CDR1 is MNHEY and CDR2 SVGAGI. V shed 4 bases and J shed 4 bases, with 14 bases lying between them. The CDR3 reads CASSSGDSYYEQYF. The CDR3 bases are TGTGCCAGCAGTTCGGGGGACAGCTATTACGAGCAGTACTTC.

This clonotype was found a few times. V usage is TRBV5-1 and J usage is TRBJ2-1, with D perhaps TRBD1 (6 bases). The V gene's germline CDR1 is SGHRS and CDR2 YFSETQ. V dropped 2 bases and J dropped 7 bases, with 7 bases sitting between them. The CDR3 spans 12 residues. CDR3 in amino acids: CASSFDRNEQFF. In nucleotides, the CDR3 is TGCGCCAGCAGCTTTGACAGGAATGAGCAGTTCTTC.

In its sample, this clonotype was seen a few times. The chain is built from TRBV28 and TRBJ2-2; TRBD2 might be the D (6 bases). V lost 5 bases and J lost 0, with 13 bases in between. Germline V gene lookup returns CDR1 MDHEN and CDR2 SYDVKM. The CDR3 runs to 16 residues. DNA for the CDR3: TGTGCCAGCAGTCCAACGGGACTGGCGAACACCGGGGAGCTGTTTTTT. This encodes CASSPTGLANTGELFF.

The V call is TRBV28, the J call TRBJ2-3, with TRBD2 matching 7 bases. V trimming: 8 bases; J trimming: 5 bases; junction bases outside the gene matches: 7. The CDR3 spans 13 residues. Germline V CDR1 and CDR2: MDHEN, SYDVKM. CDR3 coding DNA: TGTGCCAGCCGGCAGTCGGGGGGAGATACGCAGTATTTT. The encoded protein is CASRQSGGDTQYF.

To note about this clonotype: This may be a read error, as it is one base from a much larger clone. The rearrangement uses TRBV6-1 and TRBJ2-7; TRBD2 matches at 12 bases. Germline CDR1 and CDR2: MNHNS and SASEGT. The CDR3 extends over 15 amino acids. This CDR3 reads CASSETSGRSYGQYF. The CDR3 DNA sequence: TGTGCCAGCAGTGAGACTAGCGGGAGATCCTACGGGCAGTACTTC.